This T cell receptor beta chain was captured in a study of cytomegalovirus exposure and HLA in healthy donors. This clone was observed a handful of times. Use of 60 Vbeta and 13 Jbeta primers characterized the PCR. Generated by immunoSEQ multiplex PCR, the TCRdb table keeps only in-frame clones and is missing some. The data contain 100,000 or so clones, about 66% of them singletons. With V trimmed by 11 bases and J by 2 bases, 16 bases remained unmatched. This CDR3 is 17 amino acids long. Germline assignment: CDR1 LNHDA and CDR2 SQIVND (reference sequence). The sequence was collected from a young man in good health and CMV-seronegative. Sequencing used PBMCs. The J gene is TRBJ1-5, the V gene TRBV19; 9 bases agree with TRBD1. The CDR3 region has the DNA TGTGCCGGGCTGGACAGGGGTAGAATAGTATGCAATCAGCCCCAGCATTTT. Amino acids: CAGLDRGRIVCNQPQHF.